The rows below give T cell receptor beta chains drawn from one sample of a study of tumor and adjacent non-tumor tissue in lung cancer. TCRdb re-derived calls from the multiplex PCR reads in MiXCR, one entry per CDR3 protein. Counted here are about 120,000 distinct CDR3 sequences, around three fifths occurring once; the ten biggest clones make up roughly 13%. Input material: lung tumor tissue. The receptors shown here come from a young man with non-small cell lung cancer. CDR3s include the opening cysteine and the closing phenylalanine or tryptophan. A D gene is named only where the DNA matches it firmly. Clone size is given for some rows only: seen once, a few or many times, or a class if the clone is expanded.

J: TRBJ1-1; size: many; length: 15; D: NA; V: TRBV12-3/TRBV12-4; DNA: TGTGCCAGCAGTGCCCCCGGGGGCCGTGATACTGAAGCTTTCTTT; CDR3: CASSAPGGRDTEAFF
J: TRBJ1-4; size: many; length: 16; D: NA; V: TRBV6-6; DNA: TGTGCCAGCACCAAACCCGTGCCGGAAGGCAATGAAAAACTGTTTTTT; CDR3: CASTKPVPEGNEKLFF
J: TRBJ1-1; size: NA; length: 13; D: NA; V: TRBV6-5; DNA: TGTGCCAACAGCTGCCGTGAGAACACTGAAGCTTTCTTT; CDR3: CANSCRENTEAFF
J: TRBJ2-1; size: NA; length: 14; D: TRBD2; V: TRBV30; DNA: TGTGCCTGGACGCGGGCTGGCGGGAGAAATGAGCAGTTCTTC; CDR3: CAWTRAGGRNEQFF
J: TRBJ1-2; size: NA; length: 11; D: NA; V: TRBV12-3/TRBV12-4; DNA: TGTGCCAGCACTGTAGCGAGTGGCTACACCTTC; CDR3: CASTVASGYTF
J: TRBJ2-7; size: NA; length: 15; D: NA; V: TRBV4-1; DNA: TGCGCCAGCAGCCAAACAACCCCCAGCTACTGCGAGCAGTACTTC; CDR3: CASSQTTPSYCEQYF
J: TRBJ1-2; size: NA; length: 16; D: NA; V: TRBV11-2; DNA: TGTGCCACCAGCTTAGGAGGAGTGTCCAGGGTGTATGGCTACACCTTC; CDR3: CATSLGGVSRVYGYTF
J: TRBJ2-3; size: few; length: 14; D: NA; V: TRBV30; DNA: TGTGCCTGTGACCGTCCACCTAGCACAGATACGCAGTATTTT; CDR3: CACDRPPSTDTQYF
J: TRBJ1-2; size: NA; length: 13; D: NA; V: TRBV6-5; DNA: TGTGCCAGCAGCCTACTGGGCTCCTATGGCTACACCTTC; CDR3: CASSLLGSYGYTF
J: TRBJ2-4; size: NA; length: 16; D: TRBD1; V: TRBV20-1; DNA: TGCAGTGATAGTCGAAGGACAGGGTCAGCCAAAAACATTCAGTACTTC; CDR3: CSDSRRTGSAKNIQYF
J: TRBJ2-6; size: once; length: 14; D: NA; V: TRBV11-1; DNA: TGTGCCACCAGCTTATTCTCTGGGGCTAACGTCCTGACTTTC; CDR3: CATSLFSGANVLTF
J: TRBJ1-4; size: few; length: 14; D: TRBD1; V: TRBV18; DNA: TGTGCCAGCTCAGCGGGACAGAGTAATGAAAAACTGTTTTTT; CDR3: CASSAGQSNEKLFF
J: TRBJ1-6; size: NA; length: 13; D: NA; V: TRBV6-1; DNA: TGTGCCAGCAGTGAAGGCCAGGATTCACCCCTCCACTTT; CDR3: CASSEGQDSPLHF
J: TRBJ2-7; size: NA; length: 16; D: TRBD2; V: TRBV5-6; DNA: TGTGCCAGCAGCTTGGCCGGGAGCGGGAGGGGGTACGAGCAGTACTTC; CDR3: CASSLAGSGRGYEQYF
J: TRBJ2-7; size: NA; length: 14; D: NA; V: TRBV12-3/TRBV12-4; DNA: TGTACTAGCAGTCCACGACAGGGATTGAACGAGCAGTACTTC; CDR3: CTSSPRQGLNEQYF
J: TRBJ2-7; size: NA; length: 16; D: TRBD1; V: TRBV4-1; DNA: TGCGCCAGCAGCCGCCGGACAGGTGATCTCTTCTACGAGCAGTACTTT; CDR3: CASSRRTGDLFYEQYF
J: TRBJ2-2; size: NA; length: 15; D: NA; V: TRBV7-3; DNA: TGTGCCAGCAGCAGTCCCGGGTCGAATACCGGGGAGCTGTTTTTT; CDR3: CASSSPGSNTGELFF
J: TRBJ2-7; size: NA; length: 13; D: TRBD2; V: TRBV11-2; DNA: TGTGCTAGCAGCTTAGAGCTGGGGGAGGGACAGTACTTC; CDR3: CASSLELGEGQYF
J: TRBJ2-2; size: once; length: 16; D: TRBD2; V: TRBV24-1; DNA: TGTGCCACCAGTGAAGCGGGAGTAGGGAACACCGGGGAACTGTCTTTT; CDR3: CATSEAGVGNTGELSF
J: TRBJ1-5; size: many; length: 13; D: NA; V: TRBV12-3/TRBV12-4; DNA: TGTGCCAGCAAGGGGTTAGGCAATCAGCCCCAGCATTTT; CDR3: CASKGLGNQPQHF
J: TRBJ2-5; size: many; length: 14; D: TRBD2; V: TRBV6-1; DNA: TGTGCCAGCACCCTAGCGGGAACTAAAGAGACCCAGTACTTC; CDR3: CASTLAGTKETQYF
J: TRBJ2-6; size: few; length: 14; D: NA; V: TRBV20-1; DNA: TGCAGTGCTAGAGTGGGCCCTGGGGCCAACGTCCTGACTTTC; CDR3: CSARVGPGANVLTF
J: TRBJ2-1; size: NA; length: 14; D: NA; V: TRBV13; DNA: TGTGCCAGCAATTTAGCGCAGACCTACAATGAGCAGTTCTTC; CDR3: CASNLAQTYNEQFF
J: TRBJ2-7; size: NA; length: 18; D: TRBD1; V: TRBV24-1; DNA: TGTGCCACCGGTGCCCCGGGACAGGGGGCGCGGGGGGCCTACGAGCAGTACTTC; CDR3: CATGAPGQGARGAYEQYF
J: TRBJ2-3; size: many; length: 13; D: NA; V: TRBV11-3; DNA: TGTGCCAGCAGCCTGGGGCGGGTAGATACGCAGTATTTT; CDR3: CASSLGRVDTQYF
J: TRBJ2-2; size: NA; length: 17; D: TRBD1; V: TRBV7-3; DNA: TGTGCCAGCAGCTTATTTTCTGGGACAGCGAACACCGGGGAGCTGTTTTTT; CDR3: CASSLFSGTANTGELFF
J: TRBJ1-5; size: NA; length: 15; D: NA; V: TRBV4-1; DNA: TGCGCCAGCAGCCAAGAGGACAGTTGTGATCAGCCCCAGCATTTT; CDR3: CASSQEDSCDQPQHF
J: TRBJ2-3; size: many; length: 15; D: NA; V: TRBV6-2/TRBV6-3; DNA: TGTGCCAGCAGTTACTATAATCCCAGCACAGATACGCAGTATTTT; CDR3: CASSYYNPSTDTQYF
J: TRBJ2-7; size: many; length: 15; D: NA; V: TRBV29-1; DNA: TGCAGCGTTGAAGCCCTCCGCGGAGCCATCTACGAGCAGTACTTC; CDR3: CSVEALRGAIYEQYF
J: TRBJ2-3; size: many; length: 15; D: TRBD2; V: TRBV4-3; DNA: TGTGCCAGCAGCCAAGATCGCGGGGGGGCAGATACGCAGTATTTT; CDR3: CASSQDRGGADTQYF
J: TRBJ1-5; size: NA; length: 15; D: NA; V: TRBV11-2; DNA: TGTGCCAGCAGTGCCATGGGGGATTCGAATCGGCCCCAGCATTTT; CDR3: CASSAMGDSNRPQHF
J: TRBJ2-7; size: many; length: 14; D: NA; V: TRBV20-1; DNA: TGCAGTGCTAGGCAGACAGGGAGGTCCTACGAGCAGTACTTC; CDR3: CSARQTGRSYEQYF
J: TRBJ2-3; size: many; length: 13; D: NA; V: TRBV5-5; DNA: TGTGCCAGCAGCCCGCCGACGGGAGATACGCAGTATTTT; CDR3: CASSPPTGDTQYF
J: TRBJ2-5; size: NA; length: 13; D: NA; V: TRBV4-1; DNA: TGCGTCAGCAGCCAACCGACGGGAGAGACCCAGTACTTC; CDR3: CVSSQPTGETQYF
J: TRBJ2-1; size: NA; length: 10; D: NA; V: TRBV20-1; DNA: TGCAGTGCGAAATACAGTGAGCAGTCCTTC; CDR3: CSAKYSEQSF
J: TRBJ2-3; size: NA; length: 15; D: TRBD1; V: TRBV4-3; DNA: TGTGCTAGCAGCCAAGAGACAGGGGGCGCAGATACGCAGTGTTTT; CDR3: CASSQETGGADTQCF
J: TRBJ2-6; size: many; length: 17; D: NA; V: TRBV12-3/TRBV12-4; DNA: TGTGCCAGCAGTTTAGTAGGGACCCTATCTGGGGCCAACGTCCTGACTTTC; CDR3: CASSLVGTLSGANVLTF
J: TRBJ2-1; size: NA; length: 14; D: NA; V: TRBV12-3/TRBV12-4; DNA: TGTGCCAGCAGCCCCACCCTGGAGGCAAATGAGCAGTTCTTC; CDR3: CASSPTLEANEQFF
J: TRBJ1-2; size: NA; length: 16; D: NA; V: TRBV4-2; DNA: TGTGCCAGCAGCCCTAAGTCTGGGGGGACCGAATATGGCTACACCTTC; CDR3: CASSPKSGGTEYGYTF
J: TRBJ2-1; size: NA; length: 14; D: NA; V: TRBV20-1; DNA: TGCAGTGCTAATCAACCGGGGGGCTACAATGAACAGTTCTTC; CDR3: CSANQPGGYNEQFF
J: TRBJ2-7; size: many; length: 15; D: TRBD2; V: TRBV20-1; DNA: TGCAGTGCCATGCCCCACGGAAGCGGGGGATACGAGCAGTACTTC; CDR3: CSAMPHGSGGYEQYF
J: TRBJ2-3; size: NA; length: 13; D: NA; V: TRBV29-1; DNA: TGCAGCGTTGAATGGGCCTCGGGGGATACGCGGTATTTT; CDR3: CSVEWASGDTRYF
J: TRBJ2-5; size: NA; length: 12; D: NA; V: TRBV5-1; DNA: TGCGCCAGCAGCTCATATCTGCAGACCCAGTACTTC; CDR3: CASSSYLQTQYF
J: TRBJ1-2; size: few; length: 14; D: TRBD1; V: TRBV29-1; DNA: TGCAGCGTCGCTCGGGACAGCCTAAACTATGACTACATCTTC; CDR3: CSVARDSLNYDYIF
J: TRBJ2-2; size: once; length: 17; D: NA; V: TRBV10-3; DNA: TGTGCCATCAGCGAAACCCCGGACAGACCGAACACCGGGGAGCTGGTTTTT; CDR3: CAISETPDRPNTGELVF
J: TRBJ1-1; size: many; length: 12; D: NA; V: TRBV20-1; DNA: TGCAGTGGTACTCTTCGGCGCACTGAAGCTTTCTTT; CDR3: CSGTLRRTEAFF
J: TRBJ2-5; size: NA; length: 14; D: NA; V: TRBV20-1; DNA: TGCAGTGCTCCAACGACTAGCGACAGGGAGGCCCAATACTTC; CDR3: CSAPTTSDREAQYF
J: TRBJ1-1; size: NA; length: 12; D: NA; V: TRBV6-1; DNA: TGTGCCAGCTCTTGGGATAGGAATGAACCTTTCTTT; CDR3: CASSWDRNEPFF
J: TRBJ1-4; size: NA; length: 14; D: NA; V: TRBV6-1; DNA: TGTGCCAGCGCTGGTGGCGCAACTAATGGGAAACTGTTTTTT; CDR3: CASAGGATNGKLFF
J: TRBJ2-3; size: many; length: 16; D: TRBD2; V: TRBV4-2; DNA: TGTGCCAGCAGCCAAGTAGCGGGGACTTCCACAGATACGCAGTATTTT; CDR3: CASSQVAGTSTDTQYF
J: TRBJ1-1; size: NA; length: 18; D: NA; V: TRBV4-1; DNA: TGCGCCAGCAGCCAAGATAACCGTCGGGCAGGGGTTAACACTGAAGCTTTCTTT; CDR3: CASSQDNRRAGVNTEAFF
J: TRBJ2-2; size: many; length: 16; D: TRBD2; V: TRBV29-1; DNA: TGCAGCGTAGGCACCCGACTAGCGGGAGACACCGGGGAGCTGTTTTTT; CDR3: CSVGTRLAGDTGELFF